A single sample gave rise to the 4 T cell receptor beta chains below, sequenced in a study of OX40 agonist ivuxolimab in advanced cancers. The repertoire was sequenced with immunoSEQ multiplex PCR; TCRdb's copy has only in-frame clones and lacks some. The table shows some 60,000 clones, with around 83% occurring only once. The specimen comprised CD4+ or CD8+ T cells sorted from blood, sampled in a trial of the OX40 agonist ivuxolimab. The source of these receptors is an adult with an advanced solid tumor such as melanoma, head and neck, liver or kidney cancer.

The CDR3 bases are TGTGCCAGCAGCAGAGCGGGGATTACAGATACGCAGTATTTT. It codes for CASSRAGITDTQYF. This chain connects TRBV6-1 to TRBJ2-3, with 7 bases lining up with TRBD2. CDR1 is MNHNS and CDR2 is SASEGT in the germline V gene. The CDR3 totals 14 residues. Germline trimming cut 6 bases from V and 3 bases from J; bases unmatched to any gene: 6.

V usage is TRBV5-1 and J usage is TRBJ1-1; no clear D gene. CDR3 length: 16 residues. The germline V gene encodes CDR1 SGHRS and CDR2 YFSETQ. V lost 3 bases and J 0 bases, leaving 15 bases between the germline ends. The CDR3 DNA reads TGCGCCAGCAGCTCACCCTCCGGGCTACTGAACACTGAAGCTTTCTTT. As protein: CASSSPSGLLNTEAFF.

This chain uses TRBV2 with TRBJ1-2; D may be TRBD1 (5 bases). This CDR3 comprises 14 residues. Trimming pared 6 bases from V and 5 bases from J, leaving 16 bases between. Germline V gene data show CDR1 as SNHLY and CDR2 as FYNNEI. CDR3 region: CASRVFRDGYGYTF. The CDR3 DNA reads as TGTGCCAGCAGGGTTTTTAGGGACGGTTATGGCTACACCTTC. Filled out from reference TRBV2 and TRBJ1-2, the complete variable domain reads EPEVTQTPSHQVTQMGQEVILRCVPISNHLYFYWYRQILGQKVEFLVSFYNNEISEKSEIFDDQFSVERPDGSNFTLKIRSTKLEDSAMYFCASRVFRDGYGYTFGSGTRLTVV.

This clone came up a few times. This chain uses TRBV6-1 with TRBJ2-7; D assignment may be TRBD1 or TRBD2 (5 bases each). V was pared by 4 bases and J by 3 bases, with 13 bases between. The germline gives CDR1 MNHNS, CDR2 SASEGT. This CDR3 is built from 14 residues. The DNA of the CDR3 is TGTGCCAGCAGTGCGTCCCGGGACGTCTACGAGCAGTACTTC. Protein product: CASSASRDVYEQYF.